This entry is about one TCR beta chain. The antigen remains undetermined. Molecules of cDNA were individually given unique molecular identifiers that were attached to them. TCRdb reprocessed the 5' RACE reads with MiXCR, giving one entry per CDR3 protein. This sample carries over 75,000 distinct CDR3 sequences, less than 15% of them seen once, and the ten largest clones take 2% to 2.5%. This record belongs to a study of early T cells in non-severe SARS-CoV-2 infection. Regarding the study as a whole: VDJdb matching favored anti-spike CD8 responses, missing private and CD4 specificities.

Trimming cost V 1 base and J 8 bases, with 18 bases left between them. CDR1 and CDR2 (germline): SGHAT, FQNNGV. This CDR3 region has 17 residues. The sequence was collected from an adult who was a healthcare worker with PCR-confirmed SARS-CoV-2 infection or an uninfected control (not recorded which). The sequencing sample was made of whole blood. The chain joins TRBV11-2 to TRBJ1-6; D perhaps matches TRBD1 (6 bases). CDR3 in amino acids: CASSLAAGARIYSPLHF. CDR3 coding DNA: TGTGCCAGCAGCTTAGCAGCAGGGGCAAGAATTTATTCACCCCTCCACTTT. The entire variable domain, with the rest obtained from reference TRBV11-2 and TRBJ1-6, is as follows: EAGVAQSPRYKIIEKRQSVAFWCNPISGHATLYWYQQILGQGPKLLIQFQNNGVVDDSQLPKDRFSAERLKGVDSTLKIQPAKLEDSAVYLCASSLAAGARIYSPLHFGNGTRLTVT.